One sample yielded the 13 T cell receptor beta chains listed below, sequenced in a study of shared clonotypes between healthy human individuals. Terminally differentiated effector memory CD45RA+ cells were left out of the naive CD8 fraction, which was CD45RO-negative and positively selected for CCR7. The table came from immunoSEQ multiplex PCR; TCRdb's copy has only in-frame clones and leaves some out. The sample lists 550,000 to 750,000 clones, under 95% occurring once. Sample: naive CD8+ T cells sorted from blood. These TCRs come from a man aged 25-45 years in good health.

The chain uses TRBV4-1 and TRBJ2-3, with 7 positions matching TRBD1. The CDR3 is 15 amino acids. CDR1 is MGHRA and CDR2 is YSYEKL in the germline V gene. The J segment lost 3 bases and the V segment lost 1 base, leaving 4 bases of the junction unmatched. CDR3 in DNA: TGCGCCAGCAGCCAAGCGGCAGGGGGTACAGATACGCAGTATTTT. Amino acid sequence: CASSQAAGGTDTQYF.

This chain links TRBV7-8 with TRBJ2-3; D gene ambiguous. Trimming removed 1 base from V and 8 bases from J, with 7 bases in between. The CDR3 is 12 residues long. Germline CDR1 and CDR2: SGHVS and FQNEAQ. For the CDR3, the DNA is TGTGCCAGCAGCTTAGGGTTCGGTACGCAGTATTTT. Residues: CASSLGFGTQYF.

Written as DNA, the CDR3 is TGTGCCAGCAGTGAGGGGACTAGCGGAGGACAAGAGACCCAGTACTTC. This translates into CASSEGTSGGQETQYF. The chain uses TRBV6-1 and TRBJ2-5; 11 positions agree with TRBD2. Germline CDR1 reads MNHNS; CDR2 reads SASEGT. The CDR3 contains 16 residues. V lost 3 bases and J lost 2; bases outside the gene matches: 5.

This chain joins TRBV28 and TRBJ2-3; no definite D call. Trimming took off 5 bases at V and 4 bases at J, with 13 bases between the two ends. Germline V gene data show CDR1 as MDHEN and CDR2 as SYDVKM. The CDR3 has 14 residues. CDR3 protein: CASSPAQIADTQYF. CDR3 nucleotides: TGTGCCAGCAGTCCGGCGCAGATCGCAGATACGCAGTATTTT.

Concerning this clone: Other DNA sequences in the sample encode the same CDR3. The genes are TRBV2 and TRBJ2-7, with D maybe TRBD2 (6 bases). Germline loops: CDR1 SNHLY, CDR2 FYNNEI. The V and J ends lost 7 bases and 0 bases respectively, with 7 bases between them. The CDR3 length is 12 residues. The CDR3 sequence is CASTGSSYEQYF. In DNA, the CDR3 is TGTGCCAGCACCGGGAGCTCCTACGAGCAGTACTTC.

The V call is TRBV7-9, the J call TRBJ2-1; TRBD2 aligns across 11 bases. This CDR3 spans 14 amino acids. V was clipped by 8 bases and J by 5 bases; unmatched bases: 5. Germline V CDR1 and CDR2: SEHNR, FQNEAQ (reference sequence). The CDR3 loop is CASPSGLADNEQFF. CDR3 nucleotides: TGTGCCAGCCCCTCGGGACTAGCGGACAATGAGCAGTTCTTC.

The chain uses TRBV7-9 and TRBJ1-4; D may be TRBD1 (6 bases). The CDR3 runs to 14 residues. Germline V gene data show CDR1 as SEHNR and CDR2 as FQNEAQ (reference sequence). Between the trimmed V and J ends, which lost 5 bases and 3 bases, there was a span of 10 bases. CDR3 loop: CASSQRQANEKLFF. CDR3 DNA sequence: TGTGCCAGCAGCCAACGACAGGCTAATGAAAAACTGTTTTTT.

This clone was recorded once. V gene TRBV7-9 combines with J gene TRBJ2-7, with D possibly being TRBD2 (5 bases). This CDR3 has 16 residues. Trimming pared 4 bases from V and 0 bases from J, leaving 16 bases between. Per germline, CDR1 SEHNR and CDR2 FQNEAQ (reference sequence). The CDR3 sequence is CASSSPGTSPSYEQYF. The DNA for the CDR3 is TGTGCCAGCAGCTCCCCGGGAACCTCACCCTCCTACGAGCAGTACTTC.

In its sample, this clone was seen a few times. V usage is TRBV29-1 and J usage is TRBJ1-2; no definite D call. The length of the CDR3 is 10 residues. CDR1 is SQVTM and CDR2 is ANQGSEA in the germline V gene. V was shortened by 6 bases and J by 6 bases, with 8 bases between the two germline ends. Here the CDR3 reads CSVLMDGYTF. The CDR3 DNA reads TGCAGCGTCCTGATGGATGGCTACACCTTC.

This rearrangement joins TRBV7-9 to TRBJ2-7, with D tentatively TRBD1 (6 bases). Germline lookup yields CDR1 SEHNR and CDR2 FQNEAQ (reference sequence). Trimming pared 5 bases from V and 3 bases from J, leaving 14 bases between. This CDR3 comprises 14 residues. As DNA, the CDR3 is TGTGCCAGCAGCATATCAACAGGGTACTACGAGCAGTACTTC. Protein product: CASSISTGYYEQYF.

The chain has TRBV7-8 and TRBJ2-7; D gene unclear. Germline CDR1 is SGHVS and CDR2 is FQNEAQ. V lost 6 bases and J 0 bases, leaving 9 bases between the germline ends. The CDR3 totals 13 residues. CDR3 coding DNA: TGTGCCAGCAGTCCCTACGGCTCCTACGAGCAGTACTTC. Protein sequence: CASSPYGSYEQYF. Based on the CDR3 plus reference TRBV7-8 and TRBJ2-7, the full variable domain is GAGVSQSPRYKVAKRGQDVALRCDPISGHVSLFWYQQALGQGPEFLTYFQNEAQLDKSGLPSDRFFAERPEGSVSTLKIQRTQQEDSAVYLCASSPYGSYEQYFGPGTRLTVT.

The rearrangement joins TRBV7-3 to TRBJ2-3, with D hard to call. The CDR3 totals 17 residues. V shed 5 bases and J shed 0 bases, with 18 bases lying between them. Per germline, CDR1 SGHTA and CDR2 FQGTGA. CDR3: CASSEEAAATSTDTQYF. CDR3 nucleotide sequence: TGTGCCAGCAGCGAAGAGGCTGCCGCCACCAGCACAGATACGCAGTATTTT. The variable domain in full, with the rest retrieved from reference TRBV7-3 and TRBJ2-3, is GAGVSQTPSNKVTEKGKYVELRCDPISGHTALYWYRQSLGQGPEFLIYFQGTGAADDSGLPNDRFFAVRPEGSVSTLKIQRTERGDSAVYLCASSEEAAATSTDTQYFGPGTRLTVL.

This clone was seen just once. The rearrangement links TRBV5-1 to TRBJ1-1; 7 positions agree with TRBD1. This CDR3 is 18 amino acids long. Looked up from germline, CDR1 is SGHRS and CDR2 is YFSETQ. The V segment lost 5 bases and the J segment 1 base; nucleotides outside the gene matches: 17. CDR3 DNA sequence: TGCGCCAGCAGTGAGATGGGACAGAATATAGTGGGGAACACTGAAGCTTTCTTT. Its protein is CASSEMGQNIVGNTEAFF.